Presented here are 21 T cell receptor beta chains from one specimen sequenced in a study of CD8 T cells in ankylosing spondylitis. One entry per CDR3 protein results from TCRdb running MiXCR on the 5' RACE reads. The sample has 250,000 or so distinct CDR3 sequences, 10% seen once. The sequenced material came from blood, either unsorted or a sorted T cell fraction (not recorded which). These receptors came from a male donor with ankylosing spondylitis or in good health (not recorded which).

This clonotype occurred a few times. This chain uses TRBV5-1 with TRBJ2-3; maybe TRBD1 (6 bases). Trimming cost V 4 bases and J 0 bases, with 15 bases left between them. This CDR3 has 16 amino acids. In germline, CDR1 is SGHRS, CDR2 YFSETQ. CDR3 protein: CASSPLDSPSTDTQYF. CDR3 bases: TGCGCCAGCAGCCCGCTGGACAGCCCTAGCACAGATACGCAGTATTTT.

The V call is TRBV4-2, the J call TRBJ1-2, with a weak D call TRBD1 (5 bases). The CDR3 spans 14 residues. Trimming removed 0 bases from V and 3 bases from J, with 8 bases in between. Germline V lookup: CDR1 LGHNA, CDR2 YNFKEQ. Here the CDR3 reads CASSQDLGDYGYTF. CDR3 coding DNA: TGTGCCAGCAGCCAAGATCTGGGGGACTATGGCTACACCTTC.

This clonotype has a count of ten or more. The chain links TRBV2 to TRBJ2-6; TRBD1 aligns across 7 bases. V trimming: 10 bases; J trimming: 4 bases; junction bases outside the gene matches: 22. The CDR3 totals 19 residues. CDR1 is SNHLY and CDR2 is FYNNEI in the germline V gene. The CDR3 nucleotides read TGTGCCACCCCACCCAGTTACGACAGGGTGTCGACCGGGGCCAACGTCCTGACTTTC. This codes for CATPPSYDRVSTGANVLTF.

This clonotype was detected many times. The genes are TRBV10-1 and TRBJ2-1; 10 positions agree with TRBD1. The CDR3 has 18 amino acids. Germline values: CDR1 WNHNN, CDR2 SYGVQD (reference sequence). The V gene end was trimmed by 3 bases and the J gene end by 0 bases; junction bases not matched to a gene: 8. CDR3 residues: CASSDRTGGNSSYNEQFF. CDR3 bases: TGCGCCAGCAGTGACCGGACAGGGGGTAATAGCTCCTACAATGAGCAGTTCTTC.

This clonotype showed up many times. The chain couples TRBV5-1 to TRBJ2-1, with D possibly TRBD1 on 6 matching bases. There are 13 residues in the CDR3. Germline CDR1 and CDR2: SGHRS and YFSETQ. V gave up 5 bases and J gave up 3 bases, with 9 bases separating them. The CDR3, as DNA: TGCGCCAGCAGGAAGGACAGCTACAATGAGCAGTTCTTC. Protein sequence: CASRKDSYNEQFF.

This clonotype was seen at least ten times. V is TRBV7-2 and J is TRBJ1-1; D is undetermined. The CDR3 is made up of 14 amino acids. With 1 base removed from V and 0 bases from J, the gap between germline ends came to 6 bases. From germline, CDR1 is SGHTA and CDR2 FQGNSA. In DNA, the CDR3 is TGTGCCAGCAGCTTAGGAGCAGTGAACACTGAAGCTTTCTTT. Protein sequence: CASSLGAVNTEAFF.

This clonotype was detected many times. The chain couples TRBV5-1 to TRBJ2-1; 8 bases map to TRBD2. J gave up 5 bases and V 4 bases, and 5 bases lay outside the gene matches. Germline V gene lookup returns CDR1 SGHRS and CDR2 YFSETQ. The CDR3 spans 14 residues. CDR3 region: CASSPGLDNNEQFF. In nucleotides, the CDR3 is TGCGCCAGCAGCCCGGGACTAGACAACAATGAGCAGTTCTTC.

Many counts were recorded for this clonotype. The chain is built from TRBV6-2 or TRBV6-3 and TRBJ2-3; no reliable D call. V shed 7 bases and J shed 1 base, with 12 bases lying between them. From germline, CDR1 is MNHEY and CDR2 SVGEGT. This CDR3 has 14 amino acids. DNA for the CDR3: TGTGCCAGCACATCCGGACGGCGCACAGATACGCAGTATTTT. This encodes CASTSGRRTDTQYF.

This clonotype was picked up many times. The J gene is TRBJ2-7, the V gene TRBV6-5; TRBD1 might be the D (6 bases). CDR3 size: 12 residues. With 5 bases removed from V and 4 bases from J, the gap between germline ends came to 9 bases. Germline V gives CDR1 MNHEY, CDR2 SVGAGI. CDR3 nucleotide sequence: TGTGCCAGCAGTAGGACAGTTTACGAGCAGTACTTC. Its protein product is CASSRTVYEQYF.

A single count supports this clonotype. The chain has TRBV5-1 and TRBJ2-3; 7 bases line up with TRBD2. Germline trimming cut 0 bases from V and 8 bases from J; bases unmatched to any gene: 9. CDR1 SGHRS and CDR2 YFSETQ come from the germline V gene. The CDR3 contains 15 residues. In DNA, the CDR3 is TGCGCCAGCAGCTTGGGACTAGCTCCCTTCGCTACGCAGTATTTT. Its protein is CASSLGLAPFATQYF. Together with reference TRBV5-1 and TRBJ2-3, the CDR3 gives the full variable domain: KAGVTQTPRYLIKTRGQQVTLSCSPISGHRSVSWYQQTPGQGLQFLFEYFSETQRNKGNFPGRFSGRQFSNSRSEMNVSTLELGDSALYLCASSLGLAPFATQYFGPGTRLTVL.

This clonotype has at least ten counts. This chain links TRBV6-6 with TRBJ1-1, with 8 nucleotides matching TRBD1. Germline values: CDR1 MNHNY, CDR2 SVGAGI (reference sequence). V trimming: 6 bases; J trimming: 6 bases; junction bases outside the gene matches: 6. The CDR3 spans 13 residues. CDR3 sequence: CASRETGVPEAFF. The DNA of the CDR3 is TGTGCCAGCAGAGAGACAGGGGTGCCTGAAGCTTTCTTT.

This clonotype occurred many times. The rearrangement joins TRBV30 to TRBJ1-5; D gene uncertain. Germline loops: CDR1 GTSNPN, CDR2 SVGIG (reference sequence). CDR3 length equals 14 residues. Trimming left V 0 bases short and J 0 bases short, with 6 bases between. The DNA of the CDR3 is TGTGCCTGGAGTGTACGGGGTAGCAATCAGCCCCAGCATTTT. The encoded protein is CAWSVRGSNQPQHF.

Concerning this clonotype itself: Just one base apart from a much larger clone, this may be a read error. The V gene is TRBV10-3, the J gene TRBJ1-1; D unclear. Germline CDR1 is ENHRY and CDR2 is SYGVKD. The CDR3 is 13 amino acids. In DNA form, the CDR3 reads TGTGTCATCACGGGTCGAATGAACACTGAAGCTTTCTTT. Amino acid sequence: CVITGRMNTEAFF.

As to this clonotype: This may stem from a read error, because a much larger clone lies one nucleotide away. This chain joins TRBV5-1 and TRBJ2-3, with D possibly being TRBD2 (5 bases). The CDR3 loop spans 14 amino acids. Germline CDR1 and CDR2: SGHRS and YFSETQ. Trimming took off 3 bases at V and 2 bases at J, with 10 bases between the two ends. The CDR3 DNA sequence: TGCGCCAGCAGCTCCGGACTTACCACAGATACGCAGTATTTT. It is translated as CASSSGLTTDTQYF.

This clonotype was seen repeatedly, ten times or more. The V gene is TRBV12-3 or TRBV12-4, the J gene TRBJ2-7, with 12 bases matching TRBD2. The CDR3 is made up of 15 amino acids. V lost 5 bases to trimming and J lost 3 bases; unmatched junction nucleotides: 5. CDR3 in DNA: TGTGCCAGCAGTCTGAGGACTAGCGGGAACTACGAGCAGTACTTC. The encoded protein is CASSLRTSGNYEQYF.

This clonotype was counted ten times or more. V usage is TRBV15 and J usage is TRBJ1-2, with D possibly being TRBD1 (6 bases). V gave up 0 bases and J gave up 7 bases, with 15 bases separating them. CDR1 is LNHNV, CDR2 YYDKDF, per germline (reference sequence). The CDR3 spans 15 residues. The CDR3 DNA reads TGTGCCACCAGCAGAGAAAAACAGGGCCGGGCTGGCTACACCTTC. This translates into CATSREKQGRAGYTF. Combining the CDR3 with reference TRBV15 and TRBJ1-2 gives the whole variable domain DAMVIQNPRYQVTQFGKPVTLSCSQTLNHNVMYWYQQKSSQAPKLLFHYYDKDFNNEADTPDNFQSRRPNTSFCFLDIRSPGLGDTAMYLCATSREKQGRAGYTFGSGTRLTVV.

This clonotype appeared many times. V and J are TRBV30 and TRBJ1-2; D possibly corresponds to TRBD1 (5 bases). Trimming pared 5 bases from V and 8 bases from J, leaving 18 bases between. In germline, CDR1 is GTSNPN, CDR2 SVGIG (reference sequence). The CDR3 sequence is 13 residues long. The DNA for the CDR3 is TGTGCCTGGCTGCTTATGAGGGACGGCGGCTACACCTTC. Protein product: CAWLLMRDGGYTF. Looking up the rest from reference TRBV30 and TRBJ1-2 gives the full variable domain: SQTIHQWPATLVQPVGSPLSLECTVEGTSNPNLYWYRQAAGRGLQLLFYSVGIGQISSEVPQNLSASRPQDRQFILSSKKLLLSDSGFYLCAWLLMRDGGYTFGSGTRLTVV.

This clonotype has ten or more counts. The V and J genes are TRBV27 and TRBJ1-1, with 7 bases identical to TRBD1. This CDR3 is 16 amino acids long. V lost 1 base to trimming and J lost 0 bases; unmatched junction nucleotides: 5. Germline CDR1 MNHEY, CDR2 SMNVEV (reference sequence). This chain's CDR3 is CASSLYQGGVNTEAFF. CDR3 nucleotide sequence: TGTGCCAGCAGTTTATACCAGGGGGGTGTGAACACTGAAGCTTTCTTT.

This clonotype has a handful of counts. The chain links TRBV7-9 to TRBJ1-4; D remains unclear. The ends were cut back, 3 bases at V and 2 bases at J, with 10 bases in the middle. Germline V gives CDR1 SEHNR, CDR2 FQNEAQ (reference sequence). The CDR3 has 15 amino acids. CDR3 residues: CASSLRAATNEKLFF. Written as DNA, the CDR3 is TGTGCCAGCAGCTTGCGGGCGGCCACTAATGAAAAACTGTTTTTT.

This clonotype was observed many times. CDR3 in DNA: TGTGCCAGCAGCTTTCGGGGGGATACGCAGTATTTT. It specifies CASSFRGDTQYF. This chain links TRBV11-2 with TRBJ2-3, with D possibly being TRBD2 (6 bases). Trimming pared 3 bases from V and 6 bases from J, leaving 7 bases between. The CDR3 runs 12 residues. CDR1 and CDR2 (germline): SGHAT, FQNNGV.

This clonotype was observed many times. This chain links TRBV5-1 with TRBJ2-5; 7 bases match TRBD2. Germline loops: CDR1 SGHRS, CDR2 YFSETQ. V lost 4 bases, J lost 4 bases, and 13 bases stayed unmatched. CDR3 length: 16 residues. The CDR3 loop is CASSPPQGGGGETQYF. Here the CDR3 DNA reads TGCGCCAGCAGCCCCCCCCAAGGCGGGGGAGGAGAGACCCAGTACTTC.